This TCR beta chain derives from a study of technical replicates of blood from several donors. Sequencing used immunoSEQ multiplex PCR; TCRdb keeps in-frame clones, though not all of them. In the table there are more than 90,000 clones, roughly 95% of which are singletons. Sample: T cells isolated from PBMCs. This clonotype was sampled from a human donor in good health.

The CDR3, as DNA: TGTGCCAGCAGAACTGAAGCGGGAATTAATGAGCAGTTCTTC. Translating it yields CASRTEAGINEQFF. J is TRBJ2-1 and V is TRBV28, with 7 bases identical to TRBD2. The CDR3 consists of 14 residues. Germline-derived CDR1 and CDR2 are MDHEN and SYDVKM. The J segment lost 7 bases and the V segment lost 6 bases, leaving 9 bases of the junction unmatched.